This entry lists 23 T cell receptor beta chains sequenced from one sample in a study of T cells in Graves' hyperthyroidism and ophthalmopathy. RNA transcripts provided the source from which TCR beta CDR3 regions were amplified. Primed by the HTBI set, a first-round RT-PCR was run on the TCR CDR3. TCRdb reprocessed the multiplex PCR reads via MiXCR and lists one record per CDR3 protein. This table holds about 200,000 distinct CDR3 sequences, less than 20% found once. The sample taken for sequencing was blood. The receptors derive from a woman between 45 and 60 years old with Graves' hyperthyroidism.

In its sample, this clonotype was seen many times. The V call is TRBV28, the J call TRBJ1-1; a weak D match, TRBD1 (6 bases). Germline V CDR1 and CDR2: MDHEN, SYDVKM. Trimming removed 8 bases at V and 0 bases at J, with 10 bases between. The CDR3 runs 13 residues. The CDR3 DNA reads as TGTGCCAGCTTGGACAGTCTGAACACTGAAGCTTTCTTT. Translated, it gives CASLDSLNTEAFF.

This clonotype has at least ten counts. The V call is TRBV12-3 or TRBV12-4, the J call TRBJ2-7, with D unclear. Trimming removed 5 bases from V and 1 base from J, with 12 bases in between. The CDR3 loop spans 14 amino acids. DNA for the CDR3: TGTGCCAGCAGTGAAATACACGGTTCCTACGAGCAGTACTTC. Protein sequence: CASSEIHGSYEQYF.

Points on this clonotype: The conserved final phenylalanine or tryptophan is absent from the CDR3, which likely points to a read error. The chain couples TRBV30 to TRBJ2-1, with D possibly being TRBD2 (6 bases). Trimming took 4 bases from V and 4 from J, leaving 17 bases between them. This CDR3 spans 15 amino acids. Per germline, CDR1 GTSNPN and CDR2 SVGIG (reference sequence). The CDR3 sequence: CAWTGITAGYNEQFS. Written as DNA, the CDR3 is TGTGCCTGGACTGGAATAACGGCGGGATACAATGAGCAGTTCTCC.

This clonotype was seen ten or more times. This chain uses TRBV6-1 with TRBJ1-4; 7 positions agree with TRBD1. CDR1 is MNHNS and CDR2 is SASEGT in the germline V gene. The CDR3 is 13 residues long. V gave up 5 bases and J gave up 7 bases; unmatched junction bases: 4. The CDR3 DNA sequence: TGTGCCAGCAGTTTGACAGGGCGTGAAAAACTGTTTTTT. Residues: CASSLTGREKLFF.

Ten or more counts support this clonotype. The chain combines TRBV7-9 with TRBJ1-1; the match to TRBD1 covers 7 bases. CDR1 SEHNR and CDR2 FQNEAQ come from the germline V gene (reference sequence). The CDR3 loop spans 14 amino acids. Losses at the gene ends were 3 bases for V and 7 bases for J; bases not matched to a gene: 8. The CDR3: CASSFRGPLGEAFF. CDR3 DNA sequence: TGTGCCAGCAGCTTTAGGGGGCCGCTCGGTGAAGCTTTCTTT.

This clonotype was observed once. The J gene is TRBJ1-1, the V gene TRBV4-1; the D is unclear. The V and J ends lost 3 bases and 0 bases respectively, with 14 bases between them. CDR3 length equals 16 residues. The germline V gene has CDR1 MGHRA and CDR2 YSYEKL. The CDR3 sequence: CASSQGSLIMNTEAFF. The CDR3 DNA reads as TGCGCCAGCAGCCAGGGCAGCCTGATCATGAACACTGAAGCTTTCTTT.

This clonotype was observed at least ten times. The CDR3 is CASSFAGDSEQYF. In DNA form, the CDR3 reads TGCGCCAGCAGCTTCGCGGGAGACTCCGAGCAGTACTTC. This chain uses TRBV5-1 with TRBJ2-7; TRBD2 matches 7 bases. Germline lookup yields CDR1 SGHRS and CDR2 YFSETQ. CDR3 length: 13 residues. After removal of 2 bases from V and 6 bases from J, the junction contained 5 bases not matched to a gene.

The V call is TRBV5-1, the J call TRBJ2-3, with unresolved D. V was cut by 0 bases and J by 2 bases, with 10 bases left in between. Germline loops: CDR1 SGHRS, CDR2 YFSETQ. The CDR3 totals 15 residues. The CDR3 protein is CASSLDMGNTDTQYF. In DNA form, the CDR3 reads TGCGCCAGCAGCTTGGATATGGGTAACACAGATACGCAGTATTTT.

This clonotype was seen ten or more times. The J gene is TRBJ1-1, the V gene TRBV3-1; D gene unclear. Germline CDR1 is LGHDT and CDR2 is YNNKEL (reference sequence). Trimming shortened V by 2 bases and J by 7 bases, and 11 bases separated the two germline ends. This CDR3 region has 13 residues. CDR3 sequence reads: CASSQRWEGEAFF. The CDR3 bases are TGTGCCAGCAGCCAACGCTGGGAGGGTGAAGCTTTCTTT.

In nucleotides, the CDR3 is TGTGCCAGCAGCCCCCACGCAGGGACTAGCGGGAACACCGGGGAGCTGTTTTTT. Protein: CASSPHAGTSGNTGELFF. The chain links TRBV9 to TRBJ2-2; the match to TRBD2 covers 11 bases. V gave up 4 bases and J gave up 1 base; unmatched junction bases: 9. Germline CDR1 reads SGDLS; CDR2 reads YYNGEE. This CDR3 is built from 18 residues.

The rearrangement links TRBV12-3 or TRBV12-4 to TRBJ2-5, with D possibly being TRBD2 (5 bases). CDR3 length: 13 residues. V was clipped by 6 bases and J by 2 bases, with 10 bases between them. The CDR3: CASRKTGQETQYF. As DNA, the CDR3 is TGTGCCAGCAGGAAAACGGGGCAAGAGACCCAGTACTTC.

This clonotype was seen many times. The chain couples TRBV2 to TRBJ2-5, with 8 bases lining up with TRBD1. The CDR3 runs 14 residues. Germline CDR1 and CDR2: SNHLY and FYNNEI. V lost 5 bases, J lost 10 bases, and 12 bases stayed unmatched. The CDR3 DNA reads TGTGCCAGCAGTTCTGGGACAGGAGGTTTGATCCAGTACTTC. Residues: CASSSGTGGLIQYF.

This clonotype was seen a handful of times. This chain connects TRBV7-2 to TRBJ1-2; TRBD1 aligns across 8 bases. Germline trimming cut 2 bases from V and 6 bases from J; bases unmatched to any gene: 5. The CDR3 is 14 residues long. Germline assignment: CDR1 SGHTA and CDR2 FQGNSA. The DNA of the CDR3 is TGTGCCAGCAGCTTACAAATGGACAGGGATGGCTACACCTTC. Residues: CASSLQMDRDGYTF.

This clonotype has a count of ten or more. V is TRBV7-8 and J is TRBJ2-7, with D maybe TRBD2 (6 bases). The CDR3 is 15 residues long. Trimming removed 3 bases at V and 3 bases at J, with 15 bases between. The germline V gene encodes CDR1 SGHVS and CDR2 FQNEAQ. CDR3 region: CASSFRRDQYYEQYF. As DNA, the CDR3 is TGTGCCAGCAGCTTTCGGCGGGACCAGTACTACGAGCAGTACTTC. Filled out from reference TRBV7-8 and TRBJ2-7, the complete variable domain reads GAGVSQSPRYKVAKRGQDVALRCDPISGHVSLFWYQQALGQGPEFLTYFQNEAQLDKSGLPSDRFFAERPEGSVSTLKIQRTQQEDSAVYLCASSFRRDQYYEQYFGPGTRLTVT.

The DNA of the CDR3 is TGTGCCAGCAGCATAACTGGGTTCGCCGGGGAGCTGTTTTTT. Translation gives CASSITGFAGELFF. The rearrangement joins TRBV11-2 to TRBJ2-2, with D uncertain. The ends were cut back, 5 bases at V and 6 bases at J, with 13 bases in the middle. Germline V gives CDR1 SGHAT, CDR2 FQNNGV. The CDR3 is 14 residues long.

V usage is TRBV28 and J usage is TRBJ2-3; D call uncertain. The V end lost 6 bases, the J end lost 2 bases, and 6 bases lay between the germline ends. The V gene's germline CDR1 is MDHEN and CDR2 SYDVKM. The CDR3 totals 12 residues. CDR3 loop: CASSTITDTQYF. The CDR3 DNA reads TGTGCCAGCAGCACGATCACAGATACGCAGTATTTT.

Concerning this clonotype: The germline gene is not matched at one end of the junction; a read error may be the cause. The chain combines TRBV27 with TRBJ2-2, with 7 bases matching TRBD2. Germline lookup yields CDR1 MNHEY and CDR2 SMNVEV (reference sequence). The CDR3 totals 21 residues. The CDR3 region has the DNA TGTGCCAGCAGTTTATTATTGTTGCCGGGGAGGGGTGCGGGGAACGCCGGGGAGCTGTTTTTT. Translated: CASSLLLLPGRGAGNAGELFF.

The chain joins TRBV28 to TRBJ2-3, with D possibly called TRBD1 or TRBD2 (5 bases each). Per germline, CDR1 MDHEN and CDR2 SYDVKM. This CDR3 has 15 residues. Trimming took 6 bases from V and 5 from J, leaving 18 bases between them. The DNA for the CDR3 is TGTGCCAGCAGCCTTCGGGACCCCTATAAAGATACGCAGTATTTT. This translates into CASSLRDPYKDTQYF.

The chain couples TRBV5-1 to TRBJ2-2; 8 nucleotides match TRBD2. The CDR3 spans 18 residues. V lost 2 bases and J lost 2; bases outside the gene matches: 11. The germline gives CDR1 SGHRS, CDR2 YFSETQ. The CDR3 sequence is CASSFRPGGPANTGELFF. CDR3 coding DNA: TGCGCCAGCAGCTTCCGGCCGGGAGGGCCCGCAAACACCGGGGAGCTGTTTTTT.

This rearrangement joins TRBV20-1 to TRBJ2-7, with 7 bases that match TRBD2. CDR1 is DFQATT, CDR2 SNEGSKA, per germline (reference sequence). Losses at the gene ends were 6 bases for V and 1 base for J; bases not matched to a gene: 12. This CDR3 has 15 residues. As DNA, the CDR3 is TGCAGTGCCATGGGCGGGGGAGGGCGGTCCTACGAGCAGTACTTC. Encoded protein: CSAMGGGGRSYEQYF.

This clonotype appeared a few times. The rearrangement uses TRBV5-1 and TRBJ2-3, with TRBD1 matching over 8 bases. Germline CDR1 and CDR2: SGHRS and YFSETQ. This CDR3 comprises 14 residues. Trimming took 4 bases from V and 5 from J; bases not matched to a gene: 6. CDR3 DNA sequence: TGCGCCAGCAGCCTTCTGACAGGGGTAGATACGCAGTATTTT. Protein: CASSLLTGVDTQYF.

Regarding this clonotype: Germline is not matched at one junction end, which may reflect a read error. The chain recombines TRBV19 with TRBJ1-1; the D gene is possibly TRBD1 (5 bases). The CDR3 is made up of 13 amino acids. Germline CDR1 is LNHDA and CDR2 is SQIVND (reference sequence). In DNA form, the CDR3 reads TGTGTCAGTAGGATTTCGGGGGTACATGAAGCTTTCTTT. Amino acid sequence: CVSRISGVHEAFF.

This clonotype was seen more than once but under ten times. The V gene is TRBV7-9, the J gene TRBJ1-1; D perhaps matches TRBD1 (6 bases). CDR1 and CDR2 from the germline V gene are SEHNR and FQNEAQ (reference sequence). The CDR3 extends over 13 amino acids. V was shortened by 4 bases and J by 10 bases, with 16 bases between the two germline ends. The CDR3 protein is CASSSPTGGRAFF. The CDR3 DNA reads TGTGCCAGCAGCTCACCGACAGGAGGTAGAGCTTTCTTT.